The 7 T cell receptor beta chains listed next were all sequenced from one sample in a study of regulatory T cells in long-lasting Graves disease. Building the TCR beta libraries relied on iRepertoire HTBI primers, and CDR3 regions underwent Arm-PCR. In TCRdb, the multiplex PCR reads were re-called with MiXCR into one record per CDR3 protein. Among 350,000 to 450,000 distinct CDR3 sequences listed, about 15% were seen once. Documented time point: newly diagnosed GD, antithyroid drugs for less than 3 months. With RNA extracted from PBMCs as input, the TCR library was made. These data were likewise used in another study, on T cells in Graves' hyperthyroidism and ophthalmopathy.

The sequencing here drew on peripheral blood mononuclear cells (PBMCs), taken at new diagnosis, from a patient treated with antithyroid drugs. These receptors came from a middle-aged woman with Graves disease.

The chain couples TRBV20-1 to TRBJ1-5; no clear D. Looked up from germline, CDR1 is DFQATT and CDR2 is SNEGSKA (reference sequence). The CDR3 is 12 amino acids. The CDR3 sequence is CTCPGTRQPQHF. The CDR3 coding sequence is TGCACCTGTCCCGGAACGCGGCAGCCCCAGCATTTT.

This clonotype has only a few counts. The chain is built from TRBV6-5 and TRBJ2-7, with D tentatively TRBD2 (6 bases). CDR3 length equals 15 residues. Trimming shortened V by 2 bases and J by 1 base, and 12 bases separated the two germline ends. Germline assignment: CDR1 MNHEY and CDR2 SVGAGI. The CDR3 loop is CASSYPEGASYEQYF. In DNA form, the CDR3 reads TGTGCCAGCAGTTACCCGGAGGGAGCTTCCTACGAGCAGTACTTC.

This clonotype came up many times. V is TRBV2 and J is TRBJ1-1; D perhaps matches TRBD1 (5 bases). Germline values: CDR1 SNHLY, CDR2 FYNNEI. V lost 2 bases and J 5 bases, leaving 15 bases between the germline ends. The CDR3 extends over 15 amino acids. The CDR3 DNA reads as TGTGCCAGCAGTGAAATCAGGGTGGGGAGGACTGAAGCTTTCTTT. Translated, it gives CASSEIRVGRTEAFF. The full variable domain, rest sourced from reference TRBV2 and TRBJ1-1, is EPEVTQTPSHQVTQMGQEVILRCVPISNHLYFYWYRQILGQKVEFLVSFYNNEISEKSEIFDDQFSVERPDGSNFTLKIRSTKLEDSAMYFCASSEIRVGRTEAFFGQGTRLTVV.

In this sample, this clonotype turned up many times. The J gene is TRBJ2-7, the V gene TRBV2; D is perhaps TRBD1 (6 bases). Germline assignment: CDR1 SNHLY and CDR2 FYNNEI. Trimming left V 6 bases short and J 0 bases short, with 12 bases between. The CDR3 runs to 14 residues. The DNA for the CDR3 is TGTGCCAGCAGAGACAGGCAAAGCTCCTACGAGCAGTACTTC. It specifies CASRDRQSSYEQYF. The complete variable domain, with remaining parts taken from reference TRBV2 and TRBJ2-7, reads EPEVTQTPSHQVTQMGQEVILRCVPISNHLYFYWYRQILGQKVEFLVSFYNNEISEKSEIFDDQFSVERPDGSNFTLKIRSTKLEDSAMYFCASRDRQSSYEQYFGPGTRLTVT.

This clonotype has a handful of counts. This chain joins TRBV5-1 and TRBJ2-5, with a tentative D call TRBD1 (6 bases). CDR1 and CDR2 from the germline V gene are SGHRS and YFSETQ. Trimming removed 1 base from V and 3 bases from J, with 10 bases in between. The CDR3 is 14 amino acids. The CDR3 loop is CASSLRQAEETQYF. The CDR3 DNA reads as TGCGCCAGCAGCTTGCGACAGGCCGAAGAGACCCAGTACTTC.

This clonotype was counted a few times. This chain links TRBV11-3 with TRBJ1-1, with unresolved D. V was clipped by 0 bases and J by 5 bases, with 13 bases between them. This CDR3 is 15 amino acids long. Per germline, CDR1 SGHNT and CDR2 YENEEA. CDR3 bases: TGTGCCAGCAGCTTAGATCCGGGCTCCAATACTGAAGCTTTCTTT. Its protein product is CASSLDPGSNTEAFF.

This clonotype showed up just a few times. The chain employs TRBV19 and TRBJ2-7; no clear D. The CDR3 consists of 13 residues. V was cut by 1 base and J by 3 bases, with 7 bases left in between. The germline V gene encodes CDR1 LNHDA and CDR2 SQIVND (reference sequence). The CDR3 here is CASSIGPYYEQYF. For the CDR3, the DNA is TGTGCCAGTAGTATAGGGCCCTACTACGAGCAGTACTTC. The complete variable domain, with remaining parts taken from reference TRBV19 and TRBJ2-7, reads DGGITQSPKYLFRKEGQNVTLSCEQNLNHDAMYWYRQDPGQGLRLIYYSQIVNDFQKGDIAEGYSVSREKKESFPLTVTSAQKNPTAFYLCASSIGPYYEQYFGPGTRLTVT.